Listed below are T cell receptor beta chains from one sample, sequenced in a study of hypomethylating agent response in myelodysplastic syndrome. Sequencing was performed with immunoSEQ multiplex PCR; in TCRdb, only in-frame clones are kept and a portion is missing. The sample has thousands of clones, roughly 86% seen once. The starting material was bone marrow, obtained before or after starting hypomethylating agent treatment for myelodysplastic syndrome (not recorded which). The source of these receptors is a human donor with myelodysplastic syndrome. The CDR3 runs from the conserved cysteine through the conserved F or W. A D gene is named only where the DNA matches it firmly. Only part of the rows carry a size: once, few, many, or a class if the clone is expanded.

v_gene	d_gene	j_gene	abundance	CDR3aa	CDR3nt
TRBV6-5	-	TRBJ1-2	-	CASRTDSNYGYTF	TGTGCCAGCAGGACGGACAGTAACTATGGCTACACCTTC
TRBV5-8	-	TRBJ1-6	-	CASSTDGQSSYNSPLHF	TGTGCCAGCAGCACGGACGGCCAGAGCTCCTATAATTCACCCCTCCACTTT
TRBV7-9	-	TRBJ2-1	few	CASSSPISEQFF	TGTGCCAGCAGCTCCCCCATCAGTGAGCAGTTCTTC
TRBV27	-	TRBJ1-6	-	CASSLSGQGNSPLHF	TGTGCCAGCAGTTTATCGGGGCAGGGGAATTCACCCCTCCACTTT
TRBV5-4	-	TRBJ2-4	-	CASSLRGLAKNIQYF	TGTGCCAGCAGCCTAAGGGGTTTAGCCAAAAACATTCAGTACTTC
TRBV27	TRBD1	TRBJ1-5	-	CASSVDRGRGQPQHF	TGTGCCAGCAGTGTCGACAGGGGCCGCGGGCAGCCCCAGCATTTT
TRBV6-1	TRBD2	TRBJ2-5	few	CASSAWEGQQETQYF	TGTGCCAGCAGTGCCTGGGAGGGGCAGCAAGAGACCCAGTACTTC
TRBV10-2	-	TRBJ2-7	-	CASSDPGREQYF	TGCGCCAGCAGCGATCCGGGAAGGGAGCAGTACTTC
TRBV5-4	-	TRBJ2-1	-	CASSLVGSDEQFF	TGTGCCAGCAGCTTGGTGGGCTCCGATGAGCAGTTCTTC
TRBV13	-	TRBJ1-3	-	CASSLGDKRNTIYF	TGTGCCAGCAGCTTAGGGGATAAAAGGAACACCATATATTTT
TRBV5-4	TRBD1	TRBJ1-2	-	CASSSSQGAGRGYTF	TGTGCCAGCAGCTCTTCACAGGGGGCTGGACGTGGCTACACCTTC
TRBV27	-	TRBJ1-1	-	CASSPIWGSTEAFF	TGTGCCAGCAGCCCGATATGGGGGAGCACTGAAGCTTTCTTT
TRBV5-8	TRBD1	TRBJ2-4	once	CASSSPRGLAKNIQYF	TGTGCCAGCAGCTCGCCCAGGGGGCTGGCCAAAAACATTCAGTACTTC
TRBV2	-	TRBJ1-2	-	CASSEAQGRNYGYTF	TGTGCCAGCAGTGAAGCGCAGGGGCGGAACTATGGCTACACCTTC
TRBV6-1	TRBD1	TRBJ1-5	once	CASSGDRVNQPQHF	TGTGCCAGCAGTGGCGACAGGGTCAATCAGCCCCAGCATTTC
TRBV5-1	-	TRBJ1-1	-	CASSLGGRAFF	TGCGCCAGCAGCTTGGGGGGTAGAGCTTTCTTT
TRBV5-5	-	TRBJ2-5	-	CASSLGDSPGETQYF	TGTGCCAGCAGCTTGGGGGACTCCCCAGGGGAGACCCAGTACTTC
TRBV19	-	TRBJ1-2	-	CASSFDRTYGYTF	TGTGCCAGTTCATTTGACAGGACTTATGGCTACACCTTC
TRBV11-2	TRBD1	TRBJ1-1	-	CASSPTGGRDEAFF	TGTGCCAGCAGCCCGACAGGGGGGCGAGATGAAGCTTTCTTT
TRBV7-9	-	TRBJ2-5	-	CASSTPTGLAGETQYF	TGTGCCAGCAGCACTCCGACAGGTCTCGCGGGAGAGACCCAGTACTTC
TRBV10-2	-	TRBJ1-2	-	CASTNVQGKANYGYTF	TGCGCCAGCACCAACGTACAGGGAAAAGCTAACTATGGCTACACCTTC
TRBV11-2	TRBD2	TRBJ2-1	-	CASSFLSSGDEQFF	TGTGCCAGCAGCTTTCTTTCTAGCGGCGATGAGCAGTTCTTC
TRBV2	-	TRBJ2-7	few	CASSSRQDSYEQYF	TGTGCCAGCAGTTCTCGACAGGACTCCTACGAGCAGTACTTC
TRBV7-8	-	TRBJ2-7	-	CASSVAPQIYEQYF	TGTGCCAGCAGCGTAGCCCCACAGATCTACGAGCAGTACTTC
TRBV7-2	TRBD1	TRBJ1-4	-	CASSVTGGNNEKLFF	TGTGCCAGCAGCGTGACAGGGGGAAATAATGAAAAACTGTTTTTT
TRBV5-5	-	TRBJ1-2	once	CASSTGGLNYGYTF	TGTGCCAGCAGTACTGGGGGCTTGAACTATGGCTACACCTTC
TRBV7-2	-	TRBJ2-3	once	CASSLDPLSGSQDTQYF	TGTGCCAGCAGCTTAGATCCGTTAAGCGGTTCCCAAGATACGCAGTATTTT
TRBV14	TRBD1	TRBJ1-2	once	CASSPWGGGNIGYTF	TGTGCCAGCAGCCCCTGGGGAGGGGGCAATATCGGCTACACCTTC
TRBV4-1	-	TRBJ2-2	-	CASSWAGAGGELFF	TGCGCCAGCAGCTGGGCTGGGGCGGGTGGGGAGCTGTTTTTT
TRBV28	TRBD1	TRBJ2-6	-	CASSLNLWGGWGQGSGGANVLTF	TGTGCCAGCAGTTTAAATCTTTGGGGTGGATGGGGACAGGGATCTGGCGGGGCCAACGTCCTGACTTTC
TRBV5-1	-	TRBJ1-1	-	CASKKASGNTEAFF	TGCGCCAGCAAAAAGGCATCTGGGAACACTGAAGCTTTCTTT
TRBV28	-	TRBJ2-3	-	CASSKSTDTQYF	TGTGCCAGCAGCAAGAGCACAGATACGCAGTATTTT
TRBV6-1	TRBD1	TRBJ2-2	-	CASRHRGGELFF	TGTGCCAGCAGGCACAGGGGGGGGGAGCTGTTTTTT
TRBV7-8	TRBD1	TRBJ1-1	-	CASSPGGGIVSEAFF	TGTGCCAGCAGCCCAGGGGGAGGGATCGTATCTGAAGCTTTCTTT
TRBV10-2	-	TRBJ2-1	-	CASSDPGLAYNEQFF	TGCGCCAGCAGTGACCCGGGACTTGCGTACAATGAGCAGTTCTTC
TRBV5-5	-	TRBJ1-1	-	CASSLMAGAMLAFF	TGTGCCAGCAGCTTGATGGCGGGGGCCATGTTAGCTTTCTTT
TRBV28	TRBD1	TRBJ1-1	-	CATSRGRTTEAFF	TGTGCAACATCCAGGGGGAGGACAACTGAAGCTTTCTTT
TRBV7-2	-	TRBJ1-1	-	CASSLLFMNTEAFF	TGTGCCAGCAGCTTACTCTTTATGAACACTGAAGCTTTCTTT
TRBV2	-	TRBJ1-1	-	CASRVSMNTEAFF	TGTGCCAGCCGGGTTAGCATGAACACTGAAGCTTTCTTT
TRBV20-1	-	TRBJ2-7	-	CSARDVGEQYF	TGCAGTGCTAGAGATGTGGGCGAGCAGTACTTC
TRBV15	TRBD2	TRBJ2-7	-	CATSRDSWGGSGYEQYF	TGTGCCACCAGCAGAGATTCTTGGGGCGGGAGTGGCTACGAGCAGTACTTC
TRBV5-1	-	TRBJ2-6	once	CASKGGVSGANVLTF	TGCGCCAGCAAGGGGGGGGTCTCTGGGGCCAACGTCCTGACTTTC
TRBV2	-	TRBJ1-2	few	CASSDGLYGYTF	TGTGCCAGCAGCGACGGCCTGTATGGCTACACCTTC
TRBV11-2	TRBD2	TRBJ2-1	-	CASSFSGRAYNEQFF	TGTGCCAGCAGCTTTAGCGGGCGGGCCTACAATGAGCAGTTCTTC
TRBV19	TRBD2	TRBJ2-5	-	CASSIGTSDEETQYF	TGTGCCAGTAGTATAGGGACTAGCGACGAAGAGACCCAGTACTTC
TRBV19	-	TRBJ1-2	-	CASMGDGGRDYTF	TGTGCCAGTATGGGAGACGGGGGGAGAGACTACACCTTC
TRBV9	TRBD2	TRBJ2-1	once	CASSLGGDEQFF	TGTGCCAGCAGTCTGGGGGGGGATGAGCAGTTCTTC
TRBV2	-	TRBJ2-7	-	CASSSSAYEQYF	TGTGCCAGCAGTTCCTCCGCCTACGAGCAGTACTTC
TRBV6-1	-	TRBJ2-3	-	CSSAGTPTDTQYF	TGTTCCTCTGCCGGGACCCCCACAGATACGCAGTATTTT
TRBV25-1	TRBD1	TRBJ2-3	-	CASSRGLTDTQYF	TGTGCCAGCAGTAGGGGGCTCACAGATACGCAGTATTTT
TRBV10-2	-	TRBJ1-6	-	CASSKDRNSPLHF	TGCGCCAGCAGCAAAGACAGAAATTCACCCCTCCACTTT
TRBV6-1	TRBD1	TRBJ1-1	-	CASRARQGRTEAFF	TGTGCCAGCAGAGCCCGACAGGGGAGGACTGAAGCTTTCTTT
TRBV28	TRBD1	TRBJ2-5	-	CASQKLGTGVKETQYF	TGTGCCAGCCAGAAGTTGGGGACAGGGGTAAAAGAGACCCAGTACTTC
TRBV9	-	TRBJ2-2	-	CASSVVGGFGTGELFF	TGTGCCAGCAGCGTAGTAGGAGGGTTCGGCACCGGGGAGCTGTTTTTT
TRBV5-1	-	TRBJ2-2	once	CASSSSGINTGELFF	TGCGCCAGCAGCTCGTCTGGGATCAATACCGGGGAGCTGTTTTTT
TRBV19	TRBD1	TRBJ1-5	-	CASHSRDSNQPQHF	TGTGCCAGCCATTCCCGGGACAGTAATCAGCCCCAGCATTTT
TRBV6-1	-	TRBJ1-3	-	CASSEGNRYSGNTIYF	TGTGCCAGCAGTGAAGGAAACAGGTACTCTGGAAACACCATATATTTT